This entry features one TCR beta chain sequence. The antigen is unknown. This may come from a read error, since a much larger clone is one base off. This sample was taken from a study of T cells in Graves' hyperthyroidism and ophthalmopathy. Findings and caveats of the study: Median prediction lead before ophthalmopathy onset was roughly 6 months with the model. Most expanded thyroid clonotypes above 0.001 also appeared in blood.

Participants, patients aged 18 to 65, had newly diagnosed hyperthyroidism with a duration under 2 months. Trimming took 7 bases from V and 0 from J, leaving 12 bases between them. CDR3 length: 14 amino acids. The germline gives CDR1 LNHDA, CDR2 SQIVND (reference sequence). Researchers took RNA transcripts and amplified the TCR beta CDR3 regions from them. The HTBI primer set drove a first-round RT-PCR of the TCR CDR3. TCRdb called the multiplex PCR reads again in MiXCR, with one record for every CDR3 protein. The table has some 250,000 distinct CDR3 sequences, around 15% seen once. This rearrangement joins TRBV19 to TRBJ1-1; a possible D gene is TRBD1 (5 bases). Material: blood. This clonotype was sampled from a woman between 45 and 65 years old with Graves' hyperthyroidism that later progressed to Graves' ophthalmopathy. The CDR3 is CASIMGLMNTEAFF. The DNA for the CDR3 is TGTGCCAGTATTATGGGACTGATGAACACTGAAGCTTTCTTT. Variable domain in full (rest from reference TRBV19 and TRBJ1-1): DGGITQSPKYLFRKEGQNVTLSCEQNLNHDAMYWYRQDPGQGLRLIYYSQIVNDFQKGDIAEGYSVSREKKESFPLTVTSAQKNPTAFYLCASIMGLMNTEAFFGQGTRLTVV.